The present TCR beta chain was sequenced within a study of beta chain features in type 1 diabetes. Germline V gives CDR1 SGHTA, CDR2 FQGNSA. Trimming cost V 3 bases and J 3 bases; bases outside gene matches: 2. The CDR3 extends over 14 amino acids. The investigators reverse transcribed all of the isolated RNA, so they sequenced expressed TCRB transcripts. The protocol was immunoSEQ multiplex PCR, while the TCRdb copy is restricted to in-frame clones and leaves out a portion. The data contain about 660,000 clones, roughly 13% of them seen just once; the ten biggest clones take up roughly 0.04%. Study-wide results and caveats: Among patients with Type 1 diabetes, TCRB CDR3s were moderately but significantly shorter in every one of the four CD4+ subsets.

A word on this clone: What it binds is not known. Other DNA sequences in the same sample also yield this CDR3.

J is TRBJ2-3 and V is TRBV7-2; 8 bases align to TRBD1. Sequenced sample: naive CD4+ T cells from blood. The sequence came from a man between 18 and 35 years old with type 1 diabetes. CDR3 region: CASSLQGATDTQYF. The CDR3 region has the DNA TGTGCCAGCAGCTTGCAGGGGGCTACAGATACGCAGTATTTT.